What follows are 26 T cell receptor beta chains derived from one specimen sequenced in a study of shared clonotypes between healthy human individuals. TCRdb's table, derived via immunoSEQ multiplex PCR, lists solely in-frame clones and lacks some. The table includes just under 95,000 clones, around 68% detected once. The source material was memory CD8+ T cells sorted from blood. The subset is: CD45RO+ cells pooled with CCR7-negative TemRA cells. The source of these receptors is a man aged 30 to 39 in good health.

The V call is TRBV5-8, the J call TRBJ2-7; the D is unclear. V lost 0 bases, J lost 13 bases, and 8 bases lay in between. The CDR3 is made up of 10 amino acids. CDR1 is SGHTS and CDR2 is YDEGEE in the germline V gene. The CDR3 protein is CASSLDSAYF. The CDR3 coding sequence is TGTGCCAGCAGCTTGGACAGCGCTTACTTC.

The rearrangement links TRBV2 to TRBJ1-5; D remains ambiguous. V lost 5 bases, J lost 3 bases, and 5 bases lay in between. This CDR3 has 12 amino acids. Germline V gene sequence: CDR1 SNHLY, CDR2 FYNNEI. The CDR3 DNA follows: TGTGCCAGCAGTTGGACCAATCAGCCCCAGCATTTT. Translation gives CASSWTNQPQHF.

The J gene is TRBJ2-5, the V gene TRBV13; a possible D gene is TRBD1 (6 bases). Deletions cut 2 bases from V and 9 bases from J, with 13 bases between. The CDR3 length is 13 residues. Germline-derived CDR1 and CDR2 are PRHDT and FYEKMQ (reference sequence). CDR3 sequence (DNA): TGTGCCAGCAGCTTACAAGGGGGAAGTCCCCAGTACTTC. This gives the protein CASSLQGGSPQYF.

The chain employs TRBV7-9 and TRBJ2-2, with D unresolved. Trimming cost V 4 bases and J 1 base, with 4 bases left between them. This CDR3 is 13 amino acids long. Per the germline V gene, CDR1 is SEHNR and CDR2 is FQNEAQ (reference sequence). The CDR3 coding sequence is TGTGCCAGCAGCTCAGGGAACACCGGGGAGCTGTTTTTT. This codes for CASSSGNTGELFF.

The chain employs TRBV2 and TRBJ2-1; D ambiguous. The ends were cut back, 5 bases at V and 6 bases at J, with 14 bases in the middle. CDR3 size: 14 residues. Germline values: CDR1 SNHLY, CDR2 FYNNEI. The CDR3 here is CASSFNQVGNEQFF. The CDR3 nucleotides are TGTGCCAGCAGTTTCAATCAGGTTGGCAATGAGCAGTTCTTC.

The rearrangement links TRBV5-1 to TRBJ2-1; D is uncertain. CDR1 is SGHRS, CDR2 YFSETQ, per germline. The CDR3 extends over 14 amino acids. V gave up 0 bases and J gave up 6 bases, with 10 bases separating them. CDR3 amino acids: CASSLVPESNEQFF. Here the CDR3 DNA reads TGCGCCAGCAGCTTGGTACCCGAGTCCAATGAGCAGTTCTTC.

The chain joins TRBV28 to TRBJ1-1; tentative D call: TRBD1 (6 bases). Germline CDR1 reads MDHEN; CDR2 reads SYDVKM. V lost 5 bases and J lost 2, with 12 bases in between. The CDR3 extends over 14 amino acids. This CDR3 is CASSPQTGNTEAFF. Written as DNA, the CDR3 is TGTGCCAGCAGTCCACAGACAGGCAACACTGAAGCTTTCTTT.

This clone occurred many times. This chain links TRBV27 with TRBJ2-1; TRBD2 is a possible D gene (6 bases). The CDR3 has 11 amino acids. V gave up 8 bases and J gave up 8 bases, with 10 bases separating them. Germline values: CDR1 MNHEY, CDR2 SMNVEV (reference sequence). The chain's CDR3 is CASSPGDEQFF. CDR3 bases: TGTGCCAGCTCCCCGGGAGATGAGCAGTTCTTC.

V and J are TRBV27 and TRBJ2-7; 11 bases map to TRBD2. CDR1 and CDR2 from the germline V gene are MNHEY and SMNVEV (reference sequence). This CDR3 has 18 amino acids. J lost 5 bases, V lost 2 bases, and 14 bases had no gene match. CDR3 coding DNA: TGTGCCAGCAGTTTAACAGCACTAGCGGGAGCGCGTGCCGACGAGCAGTACTTC. Translated: CASSLTALAGARADEQYF.

This clone was detected once. The V call is TRBV7-2, the J call TRBJ2-2, with D maybe TRBD1 (6 bases). Trimming removed 6 bases at V and 6 bases at J, with 14 bases between. Germline V CDR1 and CDR2: SGHTA, FQGNSA. The CDR3 is made up of 14 amino acids. The CDR3 coding sequence is TGTGCCAGCAGATTCGACAGGAATCCCGGGGAGCTGTTTTTT. This sequence encodes CASRFDRNPGELFF.

This clone was recorded a few times. The chain links TRBV9 to TRBJ2-2; a possible D gene is TRBD2 (6 bases). The CDR3 has 19 amino acids. Germline V gene sequence: CDR1 SGDLS, CDR2 YYNGEE. V lost 0 bases to trimming and J lost 6 bases, with 24 bases between them. The chain's CDR3 is CASSVEREPGLPSPGELFF. The CDR3 DNA reads as TGTGCCAGCAGCGTAGAAAGGGAGCCGGGACTTCCATCCCCCGGGGAGCTGTTTTTT.

The CDR3 coding sequence is TGTGCCAGCCTTTCTCCTCGGGCGGGCGTTGATACGCAGTATTTT. Protein: CASLSPRAGVDTQYF. The V call is TRBV18, the J call TRBJ2-3, with D perhaps matching TRBD2 (5 bases). Germline assignment: CDR1 KGHSH and CDR2 LQKENI. There are 15 residues in the CDR3. With 8 bases removed from V and 6 bases from J, the gap between germline ends came to 21 bases.

The sample holds many counts of this clone. This chain connects TRBV25-1 to TRBJ2-2; D possibly uses TRBD1 or TRBD2 (5 bases each). This CDR3 is 16 amino acids long. The V end lost 2 bases, the J end lost 0 bases, and 10 bases lay between the germline ends. Germline CDR1 is MGHDK and CDR2 is SYGVNS. Here the CDR3 DNA reads TGTGCCAGCAGTGAAGGGGGATTCGCGAACACCGGGGAGCTGTTTTTT. Its protein product is CASSEGGFANTGELFF.

This chain uses TRBV27 with TRBJ2-3; D is unclear. The length of the CDR3 is 14 residues. V was trimmed by 7 bases and J by 0 bases, leaving 11 bases between them. Germline values: CDR1 MNHEY, CDR2 SMNVEV (reference sequence). The CDR3 loop reads CASNTFDSTDTQYF. The DNA of the CDR3 is TGTGCCAGCAACACCTTCGACAGCACAGATACGCAGTATTTT.

This clone was recorded a few times. This sequence joins TRBV6-1 and TRBJ1-1; D is undetermined. Germline CDR1 is MNHNS and CDR2 is SASEGT. V gave up 1 base and J gave up 1 base, with 4 bases separating them. The CDR3 has 13 residues. CDR3 loop: CASSEVENTEAFF. The DNA for the CDR3 is TGTGCCAGCAGTGAAGTTGAGAACACTGAAGCTTTCTTT.

This clone was seen a single time. The genes are TRBV9 and TRBJ2-1, with no clear D. V was trimmed by 0 bases and J by 4 bases, leaving 11 bases between them. This CDR3 region has 15 residues. Germline loops: CDR1 SGDLS, CDR2 YYNGEE. The CDR3 sequence is CASSVDGKAYNEQFF. CDR3 nucleotide sequence: TGTGCCAGCAGCGTAGATGGAAAAGCTTACAATGAGCAGTTCTTC.

This sequence joins TRBV28 and TRBJ2-3; D gene uncertain. The germline V gene has CDR1 MDHEN and CDR2 SYDVKM. There are 14 residues in the CDR3. V lost 6 bases, J lost 5 bases, and 15 bases lay in between. The CDR3 spells CASRPFSGGDTQYF. In DNA, the CDR3 is TGTGCCAGCAGACCCTTCTCAGGTGGAGATACGCAGTATTTT.

The chain links TRBV25-1 to TRBJ2-1, with 7 bases lining up with TRBD2. The V segment lost 4 bases and the J segment 2 bases; nucleotides outside the gene matches: 5. Germline V gives CDR1 MGHDK, CDR2 SYGVNS. The CDR3 contains 15 residues. CDR3 in amino acids: CASSAPAGPYNEQFF. The CDR3 nucleotides read TGTGCCAGCAGTGCCCCAGCGGGACCCTACAATGAGCAGTTCTTC.

The V gene is TRBV27, the J gene TRBJ2-7; 13 positions agree with TRBD2. The V and J ends lost 8 bases and 2 bases, in that order; junction bases with no gene match: 3. The CDR3 length is 14 residues. Germline V lookup: CDR1 MNHEY, CDR2 SMNVEV (reference sequence). Here the CDR3 reads CASAGTSGTYEQYF. The CDR3 DNA follows: TGTGCCAGCGCCGGGACTAGCGGGACCTACGAGCAGTACTTC.

The rearrangement uses TRBV7-9 and TRBJ2-1; TRBD2 is a possible D gene (5 bases). CDR3 length: 15 residues. V was clipped by 7 bases and J by 0 bases, with 13 bases between them. Germline lookup yields CDR1 SEHNR and CDR2 FQNEAQ (reference sequence). DNA for the CDR3: TGTGCCAGCATCGCTACTCGGGACTCCTACAATGAGCAGTTCTTC. Amino acid sequence: CASIATRDSYNEQFF. Variable domain in full (rest from reference TRBV7-9 and TRBJ2-1): DTGVSQNPRHKITKRGQNVTFRCDPISEHNRLYWYRQTLGQGPEFLTYFQNEAQLEKSRLLSDRFSAERPKGSFSTLEIQRTEQGDSAMYLCASIATRDSYNEQFFGPGTRLTVL.

The chain uses TRBV7-2 and TRBJ2-5, with D uncertain. Germline assignment: CDR1 SGHTA and CDR2 FQGNSA. The V end lost 2 bases, the J end lost 4 bases, and 11 bases lay between the germline ends. The CDR3 contains 14 residues. Here the CDR3 DNA reads TGTGCCAGCAGCTTACTGGCACTGGGAGAGACCCAGTACTTC. Translated, it gives CASSLLALGETQYF.

The chain has TRBV5-6 and TRBJ2-3, with D possibly matching TRBD2 (6 bases). In germline, CDR1 is SGHDT, CDR2 YYEEEE. Trimming cost V 3 bases and J 2 bases, with 10 bases left between them. This CDR3 spans 14 amino acids. This chain's CDR3 is CASSWGTATDTQYF. The CDR3 nucleotides are TGTGCCAGCAGCTGGGGGACTGCCACAGATACGCAGTATTTT.

The chain recombines TRBV15 with TRBJ1-5, with D possibly matching TRBD1 (5 bases). Trimming removed 5 bases at V and 4 bases at J, with 12 bases between. This CDR3 comprises 14 residues. Germline V gene data show CDR1 as LNHNV and CDR2 as YYDKDF (reference sequence). The CDR3 bases are TGTGCCACCAGCCTGGATGGGGGGAATCAGCCCCAGCATTTT. Translating gives CATSLDGGNQPQHF.

This clone was detected once. For the CDR3, the DNA is TGTGCCAGCAGCTTAGATTTGGTACAGGGGGAAGCTTTCTTT. Protein: CASSLDLVQGEAFF. This chain joins TRBV7-8 and TRBJ1-1; 7 nucleotides align to TRBD1. V lost 1 base and J lost 8; bases outside the gene matches: 7. There are 14 residues in the CDR3. Germline V lookup: CDR1 SGHVS, CDR2 FQNEAQ.

This chain joins TRBV28 and TRBJ2-3; 12 nucleotides line up with TRBD2. Unmatched junction bases numbered 6, after V lost 5 bases and J lost 6 bases. In germline, CDR1 is MDHEN, CDR2 SYDVKM. The CDR3 covers 15 residues. The CDR3 coding sequence is TGTGCCAGCAGTCGAGGACTAGCGGGACCCGATACGCAGTATTTT. It is translated as CASSRGLAGPDTQYF.

The chain carries TRBV6-1 and TRBJ1-1; D gene unclear. Deletions cut 2 bases from V and 5 bases from J, with 12 bases between. There are 14 residues in the CDR3. The germline V gene has CDR1 MNHNS and CDR2 SASEGT. The CDR3 here is CASSEFLDATEAFF. The CDR3 region has the DNA TGTGCCAGCAGTGAATTCTTGGACGCTACTGAAGCTTTCTTT.